This T cell receptor (beta chain) was captured by sequencing in a study of T cell changes during pregnancy in multiple sclerosis. Data came from immunoSEQ multiplex PCR; TCRdb stores just in-frame clones and leaves some out. The sample yields under 40,000 clones, 80% to 95% seen once. Trimming removed 6 bases from V and 0 bases from J, with 14 bases in between. The CDR3 totals 15 residues. Germline V lookup: CDR1 SQVTM, CDR2 ANQGSEA. The sequences come from CD8+ T cells from peripheral blood mononuclear cells, collected before pregnancy. The receptor was derived from a female donor with multiple sclerosis, enrolled in a pregnancy study. The J gene is TRBJ2-2, the V gene TRBV29-1; tentative D call: TRBD2 (6 bases). CDR3 nucleotide sequence: TGCAGCGTGATCCTACCGGGGGCGAACACCGGGGAGCTGTTTTTT. Its translation is CSVILPGANTGELFF.